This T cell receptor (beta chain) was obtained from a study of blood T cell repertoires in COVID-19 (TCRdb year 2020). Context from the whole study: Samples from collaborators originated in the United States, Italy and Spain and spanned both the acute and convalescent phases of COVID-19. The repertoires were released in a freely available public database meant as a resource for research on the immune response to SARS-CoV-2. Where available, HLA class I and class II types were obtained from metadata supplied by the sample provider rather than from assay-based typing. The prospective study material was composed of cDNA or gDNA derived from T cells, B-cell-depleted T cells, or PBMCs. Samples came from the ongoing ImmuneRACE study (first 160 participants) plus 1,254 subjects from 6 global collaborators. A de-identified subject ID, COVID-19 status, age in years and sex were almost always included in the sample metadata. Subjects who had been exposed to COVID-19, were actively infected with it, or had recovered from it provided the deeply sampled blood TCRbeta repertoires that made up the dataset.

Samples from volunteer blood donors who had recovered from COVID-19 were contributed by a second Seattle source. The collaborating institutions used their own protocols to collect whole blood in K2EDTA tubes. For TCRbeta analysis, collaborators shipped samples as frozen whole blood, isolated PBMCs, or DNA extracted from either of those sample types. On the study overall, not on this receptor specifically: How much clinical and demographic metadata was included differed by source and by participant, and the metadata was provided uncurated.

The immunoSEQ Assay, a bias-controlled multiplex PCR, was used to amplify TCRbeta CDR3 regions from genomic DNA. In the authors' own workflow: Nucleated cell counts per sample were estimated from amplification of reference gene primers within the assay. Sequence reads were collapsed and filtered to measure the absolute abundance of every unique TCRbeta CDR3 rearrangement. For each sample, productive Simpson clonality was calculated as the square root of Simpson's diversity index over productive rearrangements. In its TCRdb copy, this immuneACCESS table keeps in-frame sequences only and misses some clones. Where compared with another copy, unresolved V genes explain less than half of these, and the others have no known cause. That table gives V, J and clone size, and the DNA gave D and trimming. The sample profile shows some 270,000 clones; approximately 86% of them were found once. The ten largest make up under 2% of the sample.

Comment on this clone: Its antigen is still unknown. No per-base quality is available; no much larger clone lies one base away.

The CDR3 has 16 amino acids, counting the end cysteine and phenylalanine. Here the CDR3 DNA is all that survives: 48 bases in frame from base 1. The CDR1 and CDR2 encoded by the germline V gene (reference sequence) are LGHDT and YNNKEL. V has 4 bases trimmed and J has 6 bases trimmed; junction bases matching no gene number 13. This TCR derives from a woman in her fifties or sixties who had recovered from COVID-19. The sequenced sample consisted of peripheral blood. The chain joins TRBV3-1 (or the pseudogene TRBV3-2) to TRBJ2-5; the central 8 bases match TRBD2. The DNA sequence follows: TGTGCCAGCAGCCCCTTGGCGGGGGGCCTTATGAAGACCCAGTACTTC. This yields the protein CASSPLAGGLMKTQYF.